These T cell receptor beta chains were read from a single sample in a study of blood T cell repertoires in COVID-19. This table comes from immunoSEQ multiplex PCR, and its TCRdb copy is limited to in-frame clones, with some not included. The table lists approximately 140,000 clones, 70% to 90% of them singletons, with less than 3.5% in the top ten. The sequencing input was peripheral blood. These receptor sequences come from a man between 65 and 80 years old with acute or convalescent COVID-19. Each CDR3 is given with its conserved first and last residue. The order of the fields is CDR3 protein, J gene, V gene.

CDR3aa: CASSLWDSENSPLHF
j_gene: TRBJ1-6
v_gene: TRBV7-2

CDR3aa: CASSLQGAGANVLTF
j_gene: TRBJ2-6
v_gene: TRBV5-4

CDR3aa: CATSDSTHEKLFF
j_gene: TRBJ1-4
v_gene: TRBV24-1

CDR3aa: CASSQVGGTSTDTQYF
j_gene: TRBJ2-3
v_gene: TRBV3-1/TRBV3-2

CDR3aa: CASSGWTSGTTDTQYF
j_gene: TRBJ2-3
v_gene: TRBV6-1

CDR3aa: CAWSSGGGGNTIYF
j_gene: TRBJ1-3
v_gene: TRBV30

CDR3aa: CASSVNRGYNEKLFF
j_gene: TRBJ1-4
v_gene: TRBV7-2

CDR3aa: CASSYSEGSGNTIYF
j_gene: TRBJ1-3
v_gene: TRBV6-5

CDR3aa: CASNRVTNYGYTF
j_gene: TRBJ1-2
v_gene: TRBV19

CDR3aa: CASSQEQGTFSYNEQFF
j_gene: TRBJ2-1
v_gene: TRBV4-1

CDR3aa: CASSIGVSGANVLTF
j_gene: TRBJ2-6
v_gene: TRBV19

CDR3aa: CASRWDRAGNQPQHF
j_gene: TRBJ1-5
v_gene: TRBV28

CDR3aa: CASSRDTKGEKLFF
j_gene: TRBJ1-4
v_gene: TRBV28

CDR3aa: CASSPDVGADEQFF
j_gene: TRBJ2-1
v_gene: TRBV7-2

CDR3aa: CATLSSGAYNEQFF
j_gene: TRBJ2-1
v_gene: TRBV6-5

CDR3aa: CASSLEGIANYGYTF
j_gene: TRBJ1-2
v_gene: TRBV5-1

CDR3aa: CATSEASGRSRETQYF
j_gene: TRBJ2-5
v_gene: TRBV24-1

CDR3aa: CASSIDPRSGNGYTF
j_gene: TRBJ1-2
v_gene: TRBV19

CDR3aa: CASSSRTGGVSYEQYF
j_gene: TRBJ2-7
v_gene: TRBV21-1

CDR3aa: CASSALAGGPDEQFF
j_gene: TRBJ2-1
v_gene: TRBV28

CDR3aa: CASSPLRSGANVLTF
j_gene: TRBJ2-6
v_gene: TRBV3-1/TRBV3-2

CDR3aa: CASSFLPTGAIGRNQPQHF
j_gene: TRBJ1-5
v_gene: TRBV28

CDR3aa: CASSFYREKTQYF
j_gene: TRBJ2-5
v_gene: TRBV7-2

CDR3aa: CASSTPQGANEKLFF
j_gene: TRBJ1-4
v_gene: TRBV18

CDR3aa: CASSYQGNEQFF
j_gene: TRBJ2-1
v_gene: TRBV6-6

CDR3aa: CATSRVGGLAGGAETQYF
j_gene: TRBJ2-5
v_gene: TRBV15

CDR3aa: CAWSVRDRGFDEQFF
j_gene: TRBJ2-1
v_gene: TRBV30

CDR3aa: CASSLPTSDAQTQYF
j_gene: TRBJ2-5
v_gene: TRBV5-1

CDR3aa: CASSLTSGSLNEQFF
j_gene: TRBJ2-1
v_gene: TRBV7-3

CDR3aa: CASSPSGSATDTQYF
j_gene: TRBJ2-3
v_gene: TRBV27

CDR3aa: CASSLANVQNEQFF
j_gene: TRBJ2-1
v_gene: TRBV5-1

CDR3aa: CASQKGLAENNEQFF
j_gene: TRBJ2-1
v_gene: TRBV7-2

CDR3aa: CSASTRGRYTDTQYF
j_gene: TRBJ2-3
v_gene: TRBV20-1

CDR3aa: CASKRQGTDTQYF
j_gene: TRBJ2-3
v_gene: TRBV19

CDR3aa: CASSQDAVRNYGYTF
j_gene: TRBJ1-2
v_gene: TRBV3-1/TRBV3-2

CDR3aa: CASADRGSGNTIYF
j_gene: TRBJ1-3
v_gene: TRBV6-5

CDR3aa: CASRRGGYEQYF
j_gene: TRBJ2-7
v_gene: TRBV2

CDR3aa: CASSLTPETGNYEQYF
j_gene: TRBJ2-7
v_gene: TRBV5-4

CDR3aa: CASSDRAKSSYNSPLHF
j_gene: TRBJ1-6
v_gene: TRBV28

CDR3aa: CSASGTSGRFSYEQYF
j_gene: TRBJ2-7
v_gene: TRBV20-1

CDR3aa: CASSVAPSLSTDTQYF
j_gene: TRBJ2-3
v_gene: TRBV9

CDR3aa: CAISSRTGGNTEAFF
j_gene: TRBJ1-1
v_gene: TRBV10-3

CDR3aa: CASSPSLAGADTQYF
j_gene: TRBJ2-3
v_gene: TRBV7-3

CDR3aa: CSAGFSRANTEAFF
j_gene: TRBJ1-1
v_gene: TRBV29-1

CDR3aa: CASSPWTSDSLTYEQYF
j_gene: TRBJ2-7
v_gene: TRBV4-2

CDR3aa: CASSPPEGRYEQYF
j_gene: TRBJ2-7
v_gene: TRBV18

CDR3aa: CASSLPGLANSNEQFF
j_gene: TRBJ2-1
v_gene: TRBV5-5

CDR3aa: CASSYAQGAGTEAFF
j_gene: TRBJ1-1
v_gene: TRBV6-5

CDR3aa: CASSLRVTGELFF
j_gene: TRBJ2-2
v_gene: TRBV6-6

CDR3aa: CASSQEILTGYINQPQHF
j_gene: TRBJ1-5
v_gene: TRBV4-2

CDR3aa: CASSTSTNYGYTF
j_gene: TRBJ1-2
v_gene: TRBV7-7

CDR3aa: CASSPGLARLSYEQYF
j_gene: TRBJ2-7
v_gene: TRBV9

CDR3aa: CASSRPPGTNSGANVLTF
j_gene: TRBJ2-6
v_gene: TRBV4-1

CDR3aa: CASSPTSGTTMINEQFF
j_gene: TRBJ2-1
v_gene: TRBV28

CDR3aa: CAIRSLAGTTHSYEQYF
j_gene: TRBJ2-7
v_gene: TRBV10-3

CDR3aa: CASSRDSYNEQFF
j_gene: TRBJ2-1
v_gene: TRBV7-2

CDR3aa: CASSFRASQGNIQYF
j_gene: TRBJ2-4
v_gene: TRBV28